These T cell receptor beta chains were read from a single sample in a study of T cells in Graves' hyperthyroidism and ophthalmopathy. Each CDR3 protein gets one entry after TCRdb re-called the multiplex PCR reads with MiXCR. The sample shows 200,000 to 250,000 distinct CDR3 sequences, about 15% of them seen only once. Sequencing was performed on blood. The receptors were gathered from a man over 45 with Graves' hyperthyroidism. Each CDR3 is given with its conserved first and last residue. D genes are given only for firm matches. Clone sizes are given selectively: once, few, many, or a class where the clone is expanded.

D gene,J gene,clone size,V gene,CDR3 protein,CDR3 DNA
TRBD2,TRBJ2-1,many,TRBV12-3/TRBV12-4,CASSLDRYSGTWFF,TGTGCCAGCAGTTTAGACCGATATAGCGGGACTTGGTTCTTC
NA,TRBJ2-3,once,TRBV5-4,CASSPSANTDTQYF,TGTGCCAGCAGCCCTAGCGCGAACACAGATACGCAGTATTTT
NA,TRBJ1-4,few,TRBV7-2,CASRGGNEKLFF,TGTGCCAGTCGGGGGGGGAACGAAAAACTGTTTTTT
NA,TRBJ2-5,NA,TRBV28,CASTGQGLETQHF,TGTGCCAGCACCGGACAGGGACTAGAGACCCAGCACTTC
TRBD1,TRBJ1-2,NA,TRBV7-8,CASSSRTGWGYTF,TGTGCCAGCAGCTCCAGGACAGGGTGGGGCTACACCTTC
TRBD2,TRBJ2-1,many,TRBV7-8,CASSLGPSGRRLRNEQFF,TGTGCCAGCAGCTTAGGGCCTAGCGGGAGGAGGTTAAGGAATGAGCAGTTCTTC
NA,TRBJ1-2,many,TRBV6-2/TRBV6-3,CASSAPGRRAYGYTF,TGTGCCAGCAGTGCACCGGGACGAAGAGCCTATGGCTACACCTTC
TRBD1,TRBJ2-1,many,TRBV3-1,CASLDRWNDEQFF,TGTGCCAGCTTGGACAGGTGGAACGATGAGCAGTTCTTC
NA,TRBJ2-7,many,TRBV7-8,CASSLELRQDIEQYF,TGTGCCAGCAGCTTAGAATTGCGTCAGGACATCGAGCAGTACTTC
TRBD2,TRBJ2-2,many,TRBV10-2,CASSVGLAGAGELFF,TGCGCCAGCAGTGTTGGGCTAGCGGGCGCCGGGGAGCTGTTTTTT
NA,TRBJ2-1,many,TRBV18,CASSPPDTNEQFF,TGTGCCAGCTCACCACCTGATACCAATGAGCAGTTCTTC
NA,TRBJ1-1,many,TRBV11-2,CASRRGGWSTEAFF,TGTGCCAGCAGACGGGGGGGGTGGAGCACTGAAGCTTTCTTT
NA,TRBJ1-6,few,TRBV3-1,CASSQTGGNSPLHF,TGTGCCAGCAGCCAAACAGGCGGAAATTCACCCCTCCACTTT
NA,TRBJ2-7,many,TRBV2,CASSEFGGRLNEQYF,TGTGCCAGCAGTGAGTTCGGGGGGCGCTTAAACGAGCAGTACTTC
NA,TRBJ2-7,NA,TRBV18,CASSPYGAGYEQYF,TGTGCCAGCTCACCATACGGGGCGGGTTATGAGCAGTACTTC
TRBD2,TRBJ2-3,NA,TRBV7-9,CASNLTSGLDTQYF,TGTGCCAGCAACCTAACTAGCGGACTAGATACGCAGTATTTT
TRBD1,TRBJ1-3,NA,TRBV20-1,CSAERQGSDTIYF,TGCAGTGCGGAAAGACAGGGGAGTGACACCATATATTTT
NA,TRBJ1-6,few,TRBV10-2,CASSVLRDNSPLHF,TGCGCCAGCAGTGTTCTCAGGGATAATTCACCCCTCCACTTT
NA,TRBJ2-2,once,TRBV7-2,CASSLAEDTGELFF,TGTGCCAGCAGCTTAGCCGAAGACACCGGGGAGCTGTTTTTT
NA,TRBJ2-7,NA,TRBV6-1,CASSEASPRDNYEQYF,TGTGCCAGCAGTGAAGCGTCTCCAAGAGACAACTACGAGCAGTACTTC
NA,TRBJ2-3,NA,TRBV9,CASSVGGSTDTQYF,TGTGCCAGCAGCGTAGGCGGGAGCACAGATACGCAGTATTTT
NA,TRBJ2-7,NA,TRBV7-3,CASSLKAGPYEQYF,TGTGCCAGCAGCTTAAAAGCGGGCCCCTACGAGCAGTACTTC
TRBD2,TRBJ2-7,many,TRBV5-1,CASSLGGLAGKHHEQYF,TGCGCCAGCAGCTTGGGGGGACTAGCGGGGAAGCACCACGAGCAGTACTTC
TRBD1,TRBJ1-2,many,TRBV10-3,CAISPSDREDGYTF,TGTGCCATCAGTCCCTCGGACAGGGAAGATGGCTACACCTTC
TRBD1,TRBJ2-4,many,TRBV18,CASSPFPTGVKNIQYF,TGTGCCAGCTCACCATTTCCTACAGGGGTCAAAAACATTCAGTACTTC
TRBD1,TRBJ1-1,many,TRBV27,CASSLSPWTGVNTEAFF,TGTGCCAGCAGTTTATCCCCGTGGACAGGGGTGAACACTGAAGCTTTCTTT
TRBD2,TRBJ2-5,few,TRBV5-4,CASSYPSGRGGGETQYF,TGTGCCAGCAGCTACCCGAGCGGGAGAGGAGGGGGAGAGACCCAGTACTTC